One sample yielded the 18 T cell receptor beta chains listed below, sequenced in a study of follicular helper T cells after annual influenza vaccination. Sequencing used immunoSEQ multiplex PCR; TCRdb keeps in-frame clones, though not all of them. In the table there are about 7,800 clones, less than 90% of which are singletons. As to time point: 2014-2015 season, 7 days after vaccination. The source material was CXCR5+ CD38- circulating T follicular helper cells from blood, sampled 7 days after influenza vaccination. The sample's subset: circulating Tfh, non-naive CD4+CXCR5+PD-1+ (ICOS+CD38+ or ICOS-CD38-). The source is an adult who received the influenza vaccine.

This sequence joins TRBV18 and TRBJ2-3; perhaps TRBD2 as D (7 bases). V lost 3 bases, J lost 6 bases, and 16 bases lay in between. CDR1 and CDR2 from the germline V gene are KGHSH and LQKENI. The CDR3 length is 15 residues. CDR3 sequence reads: CASSPSAGAEDTQYF. Here the CDR3 DNA reads TGTGCCAGCTCACCGAGTGCGGGGGCGGAGGATACGCAGTATTTT.

V usage is TRBV2 and J usage is TRBJ2-7, with 10 bases that match TRBD2. V shed 6 bases, J shed 2 bases, and the junction held 7 bases outside the gene matches. The germline CDR1 and CDR2 sequences are SNHLY and FYNNEI. The length of the CDR3 is 15 residues. CDR3 bases: TGTGCCAGCAGCGGGGAAACTAGCGGGGCCTACGAGCAGTACTTC. Translated, it gives CASSGETSGAYEQYF. The entire variable domain, with the rest obtained from reference TRBV2 and TRBJ2-7, is as follows: EPEVTQTPSHQVTQMGQEVILRCVPISNHLYFYWYRQILGQKVEFLVSFYNNEISEKSEIFDDQFSVERPDGSNFTLKIRSTKLEDSAMYFCASSGETSGAYEQYFGPGTRLTVT.

This chain links TRBV5-5 with TRBJ1-2, with D perhaps matching TRBD1 (6 bases). CDR1 is SGHKS and CDR2 is YYEKEE in the germline V gene (reference sequence). There are 13 residues in the CDR3. V shed 6 bases and J shed 5 bases, with 14 bases lying between them. CDR3 coding DNA: TGTGCCAGCAACCGCCAGGGGAAGTATGGCTACACCTTC. It yields the protein CASNRQGKYGYTF.

This clone was recorded only once. The rearrangement links TRBV6-6 to TRBJ2-1; tentative D call: TRBD2 (6 bases). The CDR3 runs 13 residues. Trimming took 6 bases from V and 6 from J, leaving 12 bases between them. Germline lookup yields CDR1 MNHNY and CDR2 SVGAGI (reference sequence). The CDR3 DNA reads TGTGCCAGCAGCCGCCGGGAGTTCAATGAGCAGTTCTTC. Encoded protein: CASSRREFNEQFF.

In its sample, this clone was seen once. The J gene is TRBJ1-6, the V gene TRBV14; a possible D gene is TRBD1 (5 bases). V was cut by 4 bases and J by 0 bases, with 10 bases left in between. From germline, CDR1 is SGHDN and CDR2 FVKESK. The CDR3 length is 16 residues. CDR3 loop: CASSPWGGSYNSPLHF. As DNA, the CDR3 is TGTGCCAGCAGCCCCTGGGGGGGCTCCTATAATTCACCCCTCCACTTT.

This clone appeared a few times. This sequence joins TRBV28 and TRBJ2-1; 11 nucleotides line up with TRBD2. With V trimmed by 7 bases and J by 6 bases, 11 bases remained unmatched. Germline V gene lookup returns CDR1 MDHEN and CDR2 SYDVKM. The CDR3 sequence is 16 residues long. CDR3: CASIQAGTSGTNEQFF. The CDR3 DNA reads TGTGCCAGCATACAAGCCGGGACTAGCGGTACCAATGAGCAGTTCTTC.

The chain has TRBV7-2 and TRBJ2-3; 9 bases fit TRBD2. The CDR3 length is 14 residues. From germline, CDR1 is SGHTA and CDR2 FQGNSA. The V segment lost 7 bases and the J segment 2 bases; nucleotides outside the gene matches: 4. The CDR3 DNA reads TGTGCCAGCACGCGGGGGGGTTTCACAGATACGCAGTATTTT. Translated, it gives CASTRGGFTDTQYF.

This rearrangement joins TRBV4-1 to TRBJ1-2; D possibly corresponds to TRBD1 (6 bases). CDR3 length: 14 residues. V shed 1 base and J shed 8 bases, with 14 bases lying between them. Germline V gives CDR1 MGHRA, CDR2 YSYEKL. CDR3 nucleotides: TGCGCCAGCAGCCAAGGAACAGGGACCAGGGGCTACACCTTC. Amino acids: CASSQGTGTRGYTF.

This clone was observed a single time. V is TRBV4-3 and J is TRBJ2-2; D ambiguous. The CDR3 sequence is 17 residues long. Germline lookup yields CDR1 LGHNA and CDR2 YSLEER. Between the trimmed V and J ends, which lost 0 bases and 4 bases, there was a span of 15 bases. CDR3 amino acids: CASSQDAGWGGTGELFF. CDR3 nucleotide sequence: TGCGCCAGCAGCCAAGATGCTGGGTGGGGTGGCACCGGGGAGCTGTTTTTT.

This clone has more than one count but fewer than ten. This chain connects TRBV6-5 to TRBJ2-7; TRBD2 aligns across 11 bases. Germline V gene data show CDR1 as MNHEY and CDR2 as SVGAGI. The CDR3 is 15 amino acids. J was trimmed by 2 bases and V by 0 bases; bases with no gene match: 0. CDR3 region: CASSYSSGGAYEQYF. In DNA form, the CDR3 reads TGTGCCAGCAGTTACTCTAGCGGGGGGGCCTACGAGCAGTACTTC.

This sequence joins TRBV11-2 and TRBJ2-3; D remains unclear. V was pared by 5 bases and J by 1 base, with 10 bases between. Germline CDR1 is SGHAT and CDR2 is FQNNGV. This CDR3 spans 14 amino acids. DNA for the CDR3: TGTGCCAGCAGCCAATATTCAGGCACAGATACGCAGTATTTT. Protein product: CASSQYSGTDTQYF.

This clone occurred once. The chain couples TRBV29-1 to TRBJ2-7; D call uncertain. V was trimmed by 5 bases and J by 1 base, leaving 9 bases between them. This CDR3 contains 12 residues. Per germline, CDR1 SQVTM and CDR2 ANQGSEA. The CDR3 region is CSVLLQSYEQYF. CDR3 coding DNA: TGCAGCGTTTTACTGCAATCCTACGAGCAGTACTTC.

This chain joins TRBV5-4 and TRBJ2-2, with D unclear. The CDR3 is made up of 14 amino acids. Trimming took off 3 bases at V and 3 bases at J, with 9 bases between the two ends. Germline V gives CDR1 SGHNT, CDR2 YYREEE (reference sequence). CDR3 nucleotide sequence: TGTGCCAGCAGCTACGACATACACACCGGGGAGCTGTTTTTT. Its protein product is CASSYDIHTGELFF.

The chain employs TRBV10-3 and TRBJ1-5; TRBD1 agrees at 7 bases. The germline CDR1 and CDR2 sequences are ENHRY and SYGVKD. The CDR3 sequence is 13 residues long. The J segment lost 5 bases and the V segment lost 6 bases, leaving 4 bases of the junction unmatched. This chain's CDR3 is CAIRQGLDQPQHF. CDR3 sequence (DNA): TGTGCCATCAGACAGGGGTTGGATCAGCCCCAGCATTTT.

V is TRBV10-3 and J is TRBJ2-7, with 12 bases identical to TRBD2. Germline assignment: CDR1 ENHRY and CDR2 SYGVKD. Trimming removed 3 bases from V and 0 bases from J; junction bases left unmatched: 3. This CDR3 is built from 16 residues. The CDR3 protein is CAISDPTSGGSYEQYF. CDR3 bases: TGTGCCATCAGTGACCCGACTAGCGGGGGCTCCTACGAGCAGTACTTC.

The gene calls are TRBV6-1 and TRBJ2-2; no clear D gene. This CDR3 comprises 14 residues. Germline CDR1 reads MNHNS; CDR2 reads SASEGT. The ends were cut back, 5 bases at V and 4 bases at J, with 11 bases in the middle. CDR3 DNA sequence: TGTGCCAGCAGTATTACAGATTTCACCGGGGAGCTGTTTTTT. This codes for CASSITDFTGELFF.

This sequence joins TRBV2 and TRBJ2-5; no firm D call. V lost 7 bases to trimming and J lost 5 bases, with 8 bases between them. The CDR3 runs to 11 residues. Per germline, CDR1 SNHLY and CDR2 FYNNEI. This CDR3 reads CASTREETQYF. The CDR3 coding sequence is TGTGCCAGCACCAGAGAGGAGACCCAGTACTTC. The complete variable domain, with remaining parts taken from reference TRBV2 and TRBJ2-5, reads EPEVTQTPSHQVTQMGQEVILRCVPISNHLYFYWYRQILGQKVEFLVSFYNNEISEKSEIFDDQFSVERPDGSNFTLKIRSTKLEDSAMYFCASTREETQYFGPGTRLLVL.

The chain links TRBV13 to TRBJ1-4, with no clear D. Looked up from germline, CDR1 is PRHDT and CDR2 is FYEKMQ (reference sequence). V lost 6 bases to trimming and J lost 6 bases, with 14 bases between them. The CDR3 sequence is 14 residues long. The DNA for the CDR3 is TGTGCCAGCAGTTCGCCGGGGTCTTATGAAAAACTGTTTTTT. Translating gives CASSSPGSYEKLFF.